Each of the 20 T cell receptor beta chains below was sequenced from the same sample in a study of OX40 agonist ivuxolimab in advanced cancers. To prepare the library, the immunoSEQ multiplex PCR assay was applied. Here the immuneACCESS table is served through TCRdb, limited to in-frame sequences with V and J called. Missing clones are a known gap in these copies; in checked studies unresolved V genes cover under half, and the rest lacks a known reason. The sample yields some 70,000 clones; approximately 85% were counted once. 0.4% to 0.45% of the sample belongs to the ten largest clones. The material was CD4+ or CD8+ T cells sorted from blood, obtained in a trial of the OX40 agonist ivuxolimab. The receptor source for this set is an adult with an advanced solid tumor such as melanoma, head and neck, liver or kidney cancer.

As to this clone: The sample carries other DNA sequences with the same CDR3. This chain joins TRBV18 and TRBJ2-2; possibly TRBD1 for D (6 bases). Germline CDR1 reads KGHSH; CDR2 reads LQKENI. The CDR3 loop spans 16 amino acids. Trimming took off 3 bases at V and 0 bases at J, with 11 bases between the two ends. CDR3 coding DNA: TGTGCCAGCTCACCCCGACAGGCCTCGAACACCGGGGAGCTGTTTTTT. Amino acids: CASSPRQASNTGELFF.

This sequence joins TRBV6-6 and TRBJ2-6; D may correspond to TRBD1 or TRBD2 (5 bases each). Trimming left V 2 bases short and J 2 bases short, with 7 bases between. CDR1 and CDR2 from the germline V gene are MNHNY and SVGAGI (reference sequence). This CDR3 region has 15 residues. CDR3: CASSYGGTGANVLTF. The CDR3 bases are TGTGCCAGCAGTTACGGGGGAACTGGGGCCAACGTCCTGACTTTC.

The V gene is TRBV10-3, the J gene TRBJ2-1, with TRBD2 matching 8 bases. V lost 2 bases to trimming and J lost 7 bases; unmatched junction nucleotides: 7. The CDR3 has 15 amino acids. In germline, CDR1 is ENHRY, CDR2 SYGVKD. The CDR3 is CAISEREGPENEQFF. Written as DNA, the CDR3 is TGTGCCATCAGTGAGCGGGAGGGCCCTGAGAATGAGCAGTTCTTC.

The chain joins TRBV14 to TRBJ2-3, with D possibly TRBD2 on 5 matching bases. Germline values: CDR1 SGHDN, CDR2 FVKESK. The CDR3 runs to 15 residues. V was pared by 4 bases and J by 2 bases, with 13 bases between. In nucleotides, the CDR3 is TGTGCCAGCAGCCTTGTCCGGGGTCACACAGATACGCAGTATTTT. It yields the protein CASSLVRGHTDTQYF.

V usage is TRBV14 and J usage is TRBJ2-5; TRBD2 aligns across 8 bases. Per the germline V gene, CDR1 is SGHDN and CDR2 is FVKESK. The CDR3 has 18 amino acids. V gave up 1 base and J gave up 1 base; unmatched junction bases: 11. The DNA for the CDR3 is TGTGCCAGCAGCCAAGGTCAAGCTAGCGGGTTCTCCCAAGAGACCCAGTACTTC. This codes for CASSQGQASGFSQETQYF.

The J gene is TRBJ2-2, the V gene TRBV18; a possible D gene is TRBD1 (6 bases). This CDR3 spans 17 amino acids. Germline V gives CDR1 KGHSH, CDR2 LQKENI. Trimming took 3 bases from V and 5 from J, leaving 19 bases between them. The CDR3: CASSPNKLKGGTGELFF. The CDR3 DNA is TGTGCCAGCTCACCGAATAAGTTGAAAGGGGGAACCGGGGAGCTGTTTTTT.

This sequence joins TRBV7-2 and TRBJ1-3; D gene unclear. The V gene lost 4 bases and the J gene lost 0 bases, with 4 bases spanning the gap. The V gene's germline CDR1 is SGHTA and CDR2 FQGNSA. The CDR3 extends over 13 amino acids. CDR3 bases: TGTGCCAGCAGCTGGGTCTCTGGAAACACCATATATTTT. Protein product: CASSWVSGNTIYF.

V is TRBV6-5 and J is TRBJ2-7; tentative D call: TRBD2 (7 bases). The CDR3 runs to 16 residues. Deletions cut 0 bases from V and 7 bases from J, with 19 bases between. The germline V gene encodes CDR1 MNHEY and CDR2 SVGAGI. The CDR3 region has the DNA TGTGCCAGCAGTTACTCGAGGCGGGGGCTGGGAGGTGAGCAGTACTTC. Its translation is CASSYSRRGLGGEQYF.

The chain couples TRBV27 to TRBJ2-5; TRBD2 might be the D (6 bases). CDR3 size: 13 residues. V was clipped by 2 bases and J by 7 bases, with 11 bases between them. CDR1 and CDR2 (germline): MNHEY, SMNVEV (reference sequence). CDR3 DNA: TGTGCCAGCAGTTTAGGGGGACTTGGGACCCAGTACTTC. It codes for CASSLGGLGTQYF.

This clone was picked up one time. This chain joins TRBV6-5 and TRBJ2-2; possible D gene TRBD1, 7 bases. V gave up 7 bases and J gave up 6 bases, with 18 bases separating them. Germline V gene data show CDR1 as MNHEY and CDR2 as SVGAGI. There are 15 residues in the CDR3. The CDR3 sequence: CASMAGQMGPGELFF. Here the CDR3 DNA reads TGTGCCAGCATGGCGGGACAGATGGGCCCCGGGGAGCTGTTTTTT.

The gene calls are TRBV7-9 and TRBJ2-2; no clear D gene. This CDR3 is 13 amino acids long. Per the germline V gene, CDR1 is SEHNR and CDR2 is FQNEAQ (reference sequence). Trimming cost V 5 bases and J 12 bases, with 16 bases left between them. The CDR3 nucleotides are TGTGCCAGCAGCCCCTTAGAAAATCTCAAGCTGTTTTTT. It codes for CASSPLENLKLFF.

The CDR3 reads CASSPILAGGAYEQYF. The CDR3 DNA is TGTGCCAGCAGCCCCATCTTGGCGGGAGGAGCCTACGAGCAGTACTTC. The rearrangement joins TRBV11-2 to TRBJ2-7, with TRBD2 matching over 8 bases. The germline gives CDR1 SGHAT, CDR2 FQNNGV. The CDR3 extends over 16 amino acids. After removal of 5 bases from V and 2 bases from J, the junction contained 11 bases not matched to a gene.

V and J are TRBV20-1 and TRBJ2-2, with D uncertain. The CDR3 spans 11 residues. The germline gives CDR1 DFQATT, CDR2 SNEGSKA (reference sequence). The ends were cut back, 2 bases at V and 4 bases at J, with 2 bases in the middle. The CDR3, as DNA: TGCAGTGCTAGAACCACCGGGGAGCTGTTTTTT. Its protein product is CSARTTGELFF.

The CDR3 DNA is TGTGCCAGCAACCGGCGGGAGGAGCAGTTCTTC. Its translation: CASNRREEQFF. The J gene is TRBJ2-1, the V gene TRBV28; TRBD2 matches 7 bases. CDR3 length: 11 residues. The ends lost 7 bases at V and 10 bases at J; junction bases unmatched: 4. The germline CDR1 and CDR2 sequences are MDHEN and SYDVKM. The variable domain in full, with the rest retrieved from reference TRBV28 and TRBJ2-1, is DVKVTQSSRYLVKRTGEKVFLECVQDMDHENMFWYRQDPGLGLRLIYFSYDVKMKEKGDIPEGYSVSREKKERFSLILESASTNQTSMYLCASNRREEQFFGPGTRLTVL.

This clone was observed a handful of times. The chain employs TRBV28 and TRBJ1-2; 11 nucleotides align to TRBD1. The length of the CDR3 is 13 residues. Germline lookup yields CDR1 MDHEN and CDR2 SYDVKM. V shed 5 bases, J shed 7 bases, and the junction held 3 bases outside the gene matches. Here the CDR3 reads CASSLGTGGGYTF. The CDR3 coding sequence is TGTGCCAGCAGTCTCGGGACAGGGGGTGGCTACACCTTC.

This clone turned up a few times. The chain employs TRBV28 and TRBJ2-3, with no clear D. Trimming took 4 bases from V and 3 from J, leaving 11 bases between them. CDR3 size: 14 residues. The germline CDR1 and CDR2 sequences are MDHEN and SYDVKM. The CDR3 DNA follows: TGTGCCAGCAGTTCCCCCTTAGGGACAGATACGCAGTATTTT. Amino acids: CASSSPLGTDTQYF.

This clone was seen a handful of times. The chain couples TRBV7-8 to TRBJ1-1; no clear D gene. The V gene lost 6 bases and the J gene lost 1 base, with 18 bases spanning the gap. CDR1 and CDR2 (germline): SGHVS, FQNEAQ. This CDR3 spans 16 amino acids. In DNA form, the CDR3 reads TGTGCCAGCAGAGTAACGAGATTCGCGGGGAACACTGAAGCTTTCTTT. This sequence encodes CASRVTRFAGNTEAFF. The full variable domain, completed using reference TRBV7-8 and TRBJ1-1, is GAGVSQSPRYKVAKRGQDVALRCDPISGHVSLFWYQQALGQGPEFLTYFQNEAQLDKSGLPSDRFFAERPEGSVSTLKIQRTQQEDSAVYLCASRVTRFAGNTEAFFGQGTRLTVV.

The rearrangement joins TRBV6-5 to TRBJ2-3; TRBD2 might be the D (5 bases). Germline CDR1 MNHEY, CDR2 SVGAGI. The CDR3 covers 13 residues. Trimming cost V 5 bases and J 7 bases, with 13 bases left between them. Written as DNA, the CDR3 is TGTGCCAGCAGTGGACGAGGGCGGAATACGCAGTATTTT. Its translation: CASSGRGRNTQYF.

This clone appeared a few times. CDR3 protein: CASSIDSSGQPQHF. CDR3 sequence (DNA): TGTGCCAGCAGTATCGACAGTAGTGGTCAGCCCCAGCATTTT. The chain couples TRBV28 to TRBJ1-5, with a possible D match to TRBD1 (5 bases). The CDR3 contains 14 residues. Germline V gene data show CDR1 as MDHEN and CDR2 as SYDVKM. Trimming removed 5 bases from V and 6 bases from J, with 14 bases in between.

The chain joins TRBV21-1 to TRBJ2-7; TRBD1, the D gene given by the table, was not confirmed from the DNA. TRBV21-1 is a recognized pseudogene. The CDR3 has 12 amino acids. CDR3 DNA: TGTGCCAGCAGGGGGGCCCCCTACGAGCAGTACGTC. It yields the protein CASRGAPYEQYV.